This T cell receptor beta chain was profiled in a study of OX40 agonist ivuxolimab in advanced cancers. Study-level information: Recorded diagnoses for dose-escalation patients were hepatocellular carcinoma, melanoma, renal cell or head and neck cancer. Participants averaged 60 years of age (range roughly 23 to 79) and were 82.7% male. Regarding the study as a whole: Patients with a partial response at 0.1-3.0 mg/kg had among the lowest clonal expansion.

In germline, CDR1 is MNHEY, CDR2 SMNVEV (reference sequence). The ends were cut back, 2 bases at V and 5 bases at J, with 9 bases in the middle. CDR3 size: 13 residues. In this sample, this clone turned up a few times. Antigen: not known. TCRdb keeps only in-frame clones here, not all; method: immunoSEQ multiplex PCR. The repertoire holds just under 20,000 clones, around four fifths seen once, with roughly 11% in the top ten. The chain is built from TRBV27 and TRBJ1-2, with D maybe TRBD1 (5 bases). This sample comprised CD4+ or CD8+ T cells sorted from blood, obtained in a trial of the OX40 agonist ivuxolimab. The origin of this receptor is an adult with an advanced solid tumor such as melanoma, head and neck, liver or kidney cancer. CDR3 loop: CASSLGAAYGYTF. The DNA of the CDR3 is TGTGCCAGCAGTTTAGGGGCAGCATATGGCTACACCTTC.